This T cell receptor (gamma chain) was sequenced in a study of intestinal T cells in coeliac disease (dated by TCRdb to about 2020). As for the study more broadly: Coeliac patients were found to be much younger than controls, with mean ages of around 16.0 versus 57 years recorded in the TRG cohort. Duodenal biopsies from 30 to 35 coeliac disease patients and 21 non-coeliac controls made up a second, larger TCR-gamma (TRG) cohort. In the TCR-delta (TRD) cohort, there were duodenal biopsies from some eleven coeliac disease patients and some eleven non-coeliac controls.

From its cysteine to its phenylalanine, the CDR3 spans 11 amino acids. The read is trimmed to its CDR3 DNA, 33 bases read in frame from base 1. V trim: 8 bases; J trim: 10 bases; unmatched bases: 9. Library preparation employed multiplex PCR. TCRdb records Ion Torrent PGM as the sequencer. The LymphoTrack kit, which has primers carrying Illumina adapters, was used to amplify TRG repertoires from 200 ng of biopsy DNA. After purification with AMPure XP beads and quantification on a 2100 Bioanalyzer, the TRG amplicons were pooled in equimolar amounts. Sequencing of TRG libraries was performed on an Ion PGM instrument. The authors' pipeline ran thus. FastX discarded any read in which over 10% of nucleotides had a quality score below the third quartile for that patient. Alignment of reads was performed with IMGT/HighV-QUEST so that V, D and J genes were assigned, CDR3 regions were identified and functionality was assessed. Sequences were converted to amino acids, and every sequence predicted to be non-functional was removed. CDR3s were split into kmers, with and without positional annotation; kmer frequencies underwent PCA, and samples were clustered using all 1023 combinations of PCs 1-10. Leave-one-out cross-validation was used to validate the classification, with parameters re-optimised on the remaining samples in each round. Shannon diversity was computed with the vegan R package from repeated random subsamples equal to the lowest read count. Clonotypes were called again by TCRdb from the public reads via CATT, and duplicate nucleotide sequences were then merged into one entry. The V and J calls follow TCRdb's processing rather than the paper's. The sample profile shows about 540 gamma-chain clones; 50% to 65% of them were found once. The ten largest account for about 18% of the sample.

This clone was found a few times. Its target antigen remains unknown. Per-base quality was not reported, and no clone a single base away is much larger than it. Genomic DNA was extracted with the QIAamp DNA FFPE tissue kit from ten 5-um FFPE scrolls per case. To test whether coeliac disease can be classified from the TCR repertoire, the study used fully anonymised formalin-fixed paraffin-embedded duodenal biopsies that were not needed for diagnosis. Broad study findings and their caveats: Repeated CDR3 amino acid sequences could not be distinguished from PCR duplicates in the analysis. TRD kmer-based clustering correctly classified all 20 or so biopsies in training, with a reported leave-one-out accuracy of about 91%. A significant age difference was observed between coeliac and control groups, although significant classification was not yielded by an age-split analysis. FFPE-derived DNA was found to be relatively degraded, and loss of a proportion of TCR sequences in each sample was likely caused by this degradation. Clustering based on TRG put 51 of 54 biopsies (approximately 94%) in the right class, and the reported leave-one-out accuracy was approximately 90%.

The sequenced sample consisted of a duodenal biopsy. The chain is encoded by TRGV10 joined to TRGJ1 or TRGJ2. TRGV10 is an ORF for which the function is uncertain. This sequence originates from a human donor with celiac disease. CDR3 protein: CAAWTFRKKLF. The nucleotides read TGTGCTGCGTGGACGTTCCGAAAGAAACTCTTT.